The clone carrying this T cell receptor (beta chain) came up many times. One entry per CDR3 protein, called by TCRdb with MiXCR from the RT-PCR reads. The sample carries about 680,000 distinct CDR3 sequences, 13% to 15% recorded once. The CDR3 is 14 residues long. V was cut by 5 bases and J by 0 bases, with 9 bases left in between. The germline V gene encodes CDR1 SGHTA and CDR2 FQGTGA. The rearrangement joins TRBV7-3 to TRBJ2-3, with D tentatively TRBD2 (5 bases). This TCR derives from a female donor in good health, serving as a healthy control. Sequenced material: memory CD4+ T cells from blood. CDR3 sequence: CASSPGSSTDTQYF. CDR3 DNA sequence: TGTGCCAGCAGCCCGGGATCTAGCACAGATACGCAGTATTTT. Drawing the rest from reference TRBV7-3 and TRBJ2-3, the complete variable domain is GAGVSQTPSNKVTEKGKYVELRCDPISGHTALYWYRQSLGQGPEFLIYFQGTGAADDSGLPNDRFFAVRPEGSVSTLKIQRTERGDSAVYLCASSPGSSTDTQYFGPGTRLTVL.